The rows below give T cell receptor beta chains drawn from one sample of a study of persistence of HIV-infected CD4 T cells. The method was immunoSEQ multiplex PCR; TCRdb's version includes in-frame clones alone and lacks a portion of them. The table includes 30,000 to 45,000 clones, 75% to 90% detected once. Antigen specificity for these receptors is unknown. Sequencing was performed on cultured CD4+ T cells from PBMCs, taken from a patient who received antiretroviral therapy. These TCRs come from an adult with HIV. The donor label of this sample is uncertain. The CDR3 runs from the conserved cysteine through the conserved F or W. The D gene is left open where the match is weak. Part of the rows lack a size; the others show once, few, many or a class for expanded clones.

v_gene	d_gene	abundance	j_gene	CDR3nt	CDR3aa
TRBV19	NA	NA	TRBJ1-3	TGTGCCAGTAGTCCTGGTGGCTCTGGAAACACCATATATTTT	CASSPGGSGNTIYF
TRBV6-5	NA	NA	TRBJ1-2	TGTGCCAGCGGTCCGGGGGGGAGTGGCTACACCTTC	CASGPGGSGYTF
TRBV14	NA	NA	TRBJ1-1	TGTGCCAGCAGCCCTACTTGGGGGACGGCGAACACTGAAGCTTTCTTT	CASSPTWGTANTEAFF
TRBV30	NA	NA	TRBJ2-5	TGTGCCTGGAGTGTAGGAGCACAGCGGTACCAAGAGACCCAGTACTTC	CAWSVGAQRYQETQYF
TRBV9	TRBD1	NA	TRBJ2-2	TGTGCCAGCAGCGGCCGGGACAGCACCGGGGAGCTGTTTTTT	CASSGRDSTGELFF
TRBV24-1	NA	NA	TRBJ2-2	TGTGCCACCAGGAGGGACCAGAACACCGGGGAGCTGTTTTTT	CATRRDQNTGELFF
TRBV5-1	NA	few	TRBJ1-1	TGCGCCAGCTCTGGCGTGAACACTGAAGCTTTCTTT	CASSGVNTEAFF
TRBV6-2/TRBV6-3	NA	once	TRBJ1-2	TGTGCCAGCAGTTACGGGGGGGATGAGGATGGCTACACCTTC	CASSYGGDEDGYTF
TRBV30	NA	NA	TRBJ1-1	TGTGCCTGGAGTGCCCGCGTGGACACTGAAGCTTTCTTT	CAWSARVDTEAFF
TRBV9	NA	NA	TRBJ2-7	TGTGCCAGCAGCGTAGTAGAGGGGCCGACTTTCGAGCAGTACTTC	CASSVVEGPTFEQYF
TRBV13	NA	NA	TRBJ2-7	TGTGCCAGCAGCTTATCCCTGCGGGGAAAGTACGAGCAGTACTTC	CASSLSLRGKYEQYF
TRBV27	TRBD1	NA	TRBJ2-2	TGTGCCAGCAGTTTCTCCCTTAGGACAGGAGGGAACACCGGGGAGCTGTTTTTT	CASSFSLRTGGNTGELFF
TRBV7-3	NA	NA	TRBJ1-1	TGTGCCAGCAGCTTACAGGGGCGAGGGACTGAAGCTTTCTTT	CASSLQGRGTEAFF
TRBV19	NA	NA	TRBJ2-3	TGTGCCACCCGCTTTTCGGGCAGCACAGATACGCAGTATTTT	CATRFSGSTDTQYF
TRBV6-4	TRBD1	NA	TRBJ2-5	TGTGCCAGCAGTCCTACCGGGACAGGAAAAGAGACCCAGTACTTC	CASSPTGTGKETQYF